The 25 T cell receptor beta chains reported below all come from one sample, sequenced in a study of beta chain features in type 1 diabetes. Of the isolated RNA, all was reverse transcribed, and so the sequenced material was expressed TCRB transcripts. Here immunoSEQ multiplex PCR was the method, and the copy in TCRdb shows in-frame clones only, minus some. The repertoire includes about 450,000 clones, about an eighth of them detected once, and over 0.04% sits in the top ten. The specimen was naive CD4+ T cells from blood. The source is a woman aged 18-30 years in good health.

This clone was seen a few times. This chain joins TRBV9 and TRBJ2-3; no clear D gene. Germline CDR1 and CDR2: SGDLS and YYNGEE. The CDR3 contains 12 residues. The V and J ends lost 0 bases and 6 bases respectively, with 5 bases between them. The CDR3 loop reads CASSVGLDTQYF. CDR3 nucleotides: TGTGCCAGCAGCGTAGGTTTGGATACGCAGTATTTT.

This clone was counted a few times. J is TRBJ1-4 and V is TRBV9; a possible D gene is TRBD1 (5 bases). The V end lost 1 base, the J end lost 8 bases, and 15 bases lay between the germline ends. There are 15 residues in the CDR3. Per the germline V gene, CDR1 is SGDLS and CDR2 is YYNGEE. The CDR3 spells CASSVRSGAGEKLFF. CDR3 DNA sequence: TGTGCCAGCAGCGTACGGTCTGGGGCCGGGGAAAAACTGTTTTTT.

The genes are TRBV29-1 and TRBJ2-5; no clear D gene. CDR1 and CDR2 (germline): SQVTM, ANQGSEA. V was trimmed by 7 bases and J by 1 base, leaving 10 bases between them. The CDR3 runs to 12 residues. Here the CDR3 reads CSEGRLQETQYF. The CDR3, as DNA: TGCAGCGAAGGACGGCTCCAAGAGACCCAGTACTTC.

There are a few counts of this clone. The CDR3 reads CASSSWADTQYF. The CDR3 DNA reads as TGTGCCAGCAGTTCTTGGGCTGATACGCAGTATTTT. The V and J genes are TRBV27 and TRBJ2-3; D not certain. The CDR3 extends over 12 amino acids. V gave up 4 bases and J gave up 6 bases, with 8 bases separating them. CDR1 MNHEY and CDR2 SMNVEV come from the germline V gene (reference sequence).

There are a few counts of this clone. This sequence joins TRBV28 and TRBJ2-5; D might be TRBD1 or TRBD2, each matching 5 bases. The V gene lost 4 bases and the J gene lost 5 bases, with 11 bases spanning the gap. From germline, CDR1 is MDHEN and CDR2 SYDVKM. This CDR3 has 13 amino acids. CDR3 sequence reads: CASSSYEGETQYF. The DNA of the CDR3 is TGTGCCAGCAGTTCCTACGAGGGGGAGACCCAGTACTTC.

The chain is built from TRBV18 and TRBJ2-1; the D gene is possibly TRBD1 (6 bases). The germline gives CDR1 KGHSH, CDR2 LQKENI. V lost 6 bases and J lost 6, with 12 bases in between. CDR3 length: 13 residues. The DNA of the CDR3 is TGTGCCAGCTCCCAGACAGGCGTCAATGAGCAGTTCTTC. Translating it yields CASSQTGVNEQFF.

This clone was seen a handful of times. Here the CDR3 reads CASSPRTLLGYQETQYF. The CDR3 DNA reads TGTGCCAGCTCACCCCGAACGTTATTGGGGTACCAAGAGACCCAGTACTTC. The rearrangement uses TRBV18 and TRBJ2-5; no clear D. In germline, CDR1 is KGHSH, CDR2 LQKENI. The CDR3 is 17 residues long. V lost 3 bases to trimming and J lost 0 bases, with 17 bases between them. Drawing the rest from reference TRBV18 and TRBJ2-5, the complete variable domain is NAGVMQNPRHLVRRRGQEARLRCSPMKGHSHVYWYRQLPEEGLKFMVYLQKENIIDESGMPKERFSAEFPKEGPSILRIQQVVRGDSAAYFCASSPRTLLGYQETQYFGPGTRLLVL.

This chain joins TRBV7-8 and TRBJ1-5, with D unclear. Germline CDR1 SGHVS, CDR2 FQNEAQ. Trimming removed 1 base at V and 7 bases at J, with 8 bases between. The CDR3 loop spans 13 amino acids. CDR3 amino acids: CASSLDGVQPQHF. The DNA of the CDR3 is TGTGCCAGCAGCTTAGATGGGGTCCAGCCCCAGCATTTT.

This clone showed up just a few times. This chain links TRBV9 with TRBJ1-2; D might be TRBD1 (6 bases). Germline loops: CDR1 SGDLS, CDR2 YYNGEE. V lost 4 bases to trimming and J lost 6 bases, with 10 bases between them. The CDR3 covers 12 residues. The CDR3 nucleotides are TGTGCCAGCAGCCTACAGGGAGATGGCTACACCTTC. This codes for CASSLQGDGYTF.

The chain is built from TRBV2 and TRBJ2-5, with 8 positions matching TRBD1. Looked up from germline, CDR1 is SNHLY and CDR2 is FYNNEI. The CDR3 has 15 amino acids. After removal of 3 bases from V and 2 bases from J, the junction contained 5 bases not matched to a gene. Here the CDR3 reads CASSDSGTGQETQYF. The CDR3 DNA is TGTGCCAGCAGTGACTCGGGGACAGGACAAGAGACCCAGTACTTC. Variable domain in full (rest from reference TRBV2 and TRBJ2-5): EPEVTQTPSHQVTQMGQEVILRCVPISNHLYFYWYRQILGQKVEFLVSFYNNEISEKSEIFDDQFSVERPDGSNFTLKIRSTKLEDSAMYFCASSDSGTGQETQYFGPGTRLLVL.

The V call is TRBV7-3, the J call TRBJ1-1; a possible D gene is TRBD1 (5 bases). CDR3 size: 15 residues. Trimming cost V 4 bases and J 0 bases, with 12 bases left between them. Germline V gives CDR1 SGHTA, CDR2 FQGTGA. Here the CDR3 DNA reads TGTGCCAGCAGCTCGCCACCGACAGTGAACACTGAAGCTTTCTTT. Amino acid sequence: CASSSPPTVNTEAFF.

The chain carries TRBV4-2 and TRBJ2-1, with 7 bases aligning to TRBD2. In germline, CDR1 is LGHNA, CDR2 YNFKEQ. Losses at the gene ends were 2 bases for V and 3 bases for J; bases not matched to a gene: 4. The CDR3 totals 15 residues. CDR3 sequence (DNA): TGTGCCAGCAGCCAATCCAGCGGGAACTACAATGAGCAGTTCTTC. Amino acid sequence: CASSQSSGNYNEQFF.

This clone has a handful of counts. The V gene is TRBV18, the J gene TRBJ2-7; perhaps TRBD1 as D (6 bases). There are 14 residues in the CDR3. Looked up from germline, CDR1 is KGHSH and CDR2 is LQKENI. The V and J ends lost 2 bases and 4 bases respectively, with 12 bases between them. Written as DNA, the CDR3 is TGTGCCAGCTCACCATCCCGGACAGCGTACGAGCAGTACTTC. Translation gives CASSPSRTAYEQYF.

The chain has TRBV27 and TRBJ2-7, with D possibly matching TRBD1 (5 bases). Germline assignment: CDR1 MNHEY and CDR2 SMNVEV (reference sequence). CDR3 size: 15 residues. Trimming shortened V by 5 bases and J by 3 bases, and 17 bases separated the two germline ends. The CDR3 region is CASSPRQLSRYEQYF. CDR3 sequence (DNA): TGTGCCAGCAGTCCTCGACAGTTATCCCGCTACGAGCAGTACTTC.

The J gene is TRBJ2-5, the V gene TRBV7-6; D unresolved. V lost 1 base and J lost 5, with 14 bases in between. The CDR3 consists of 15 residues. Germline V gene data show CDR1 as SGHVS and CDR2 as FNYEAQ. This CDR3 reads CASSLVSQVGETQYF. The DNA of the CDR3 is TGTGCCAGCAGCTTAGTAAGCCAGGTCGGGGAGACCCAGTACTTC.

CDR3 sequence: CASSLTGPGTQYF. CDR3 coding DNA: TGTGCCAGCAGCTTAACCGGACCAGGGACCCAGTACTTC. The chain links TRBV7-2 to TRBJ2-5; the D is unclear. V was shortened by 2 bases and J by 7 bases, with 11 bases between the two germline ends. This CDR3 region has 13 residues. The germline V gene encodes CDR1 SGHTA and CDR2 FQGNSA. The full variable domain, with the rest looked up from reference TRBV7-2 and TRBJ2-5, is GAGVSQSPSNKVTEKGKDVELRCDPISGHTALYWYRQSLGQGLEFLIYFQGNSAPDKSGLPSDRFSAERTGGSVSTLTIQRTQQEDSAVYLCASSLTGPGTQYFGPGTRLLVL.

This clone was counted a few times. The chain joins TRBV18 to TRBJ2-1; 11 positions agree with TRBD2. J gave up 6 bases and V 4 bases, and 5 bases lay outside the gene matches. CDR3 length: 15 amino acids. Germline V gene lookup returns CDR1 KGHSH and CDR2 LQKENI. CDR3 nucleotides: TGTGCCAGCTCACAAACTAGCGGGAGTCCCAATGAGCAGTTCTTC. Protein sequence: CASSQTSGSPNEQFF.

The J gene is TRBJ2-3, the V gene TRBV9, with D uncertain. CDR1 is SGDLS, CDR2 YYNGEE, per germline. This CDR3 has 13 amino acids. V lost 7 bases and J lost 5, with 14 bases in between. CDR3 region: CASQASSGDTQYF. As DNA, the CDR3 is TGTGCCAGCCAAGCGTCCTCTGGAGATACGCAGTATTTT.

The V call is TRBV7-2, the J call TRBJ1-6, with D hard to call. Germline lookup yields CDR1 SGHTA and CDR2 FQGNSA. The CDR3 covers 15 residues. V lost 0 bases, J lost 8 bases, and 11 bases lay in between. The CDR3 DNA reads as TGTGCCAGCAGCTTAGCTGGCGCAGCGTATTCACCCCTCCACTTT. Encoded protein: CASSLAGAAYSPLHF.

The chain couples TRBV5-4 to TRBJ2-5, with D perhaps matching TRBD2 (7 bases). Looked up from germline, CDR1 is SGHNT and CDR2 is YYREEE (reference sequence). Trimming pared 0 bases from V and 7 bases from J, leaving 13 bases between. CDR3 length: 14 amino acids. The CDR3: CASSLDGQRGTQYF. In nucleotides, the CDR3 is TGTGCCAGCAGCTTGGACGGACAGCGGGGGACCCAGTACTTC.

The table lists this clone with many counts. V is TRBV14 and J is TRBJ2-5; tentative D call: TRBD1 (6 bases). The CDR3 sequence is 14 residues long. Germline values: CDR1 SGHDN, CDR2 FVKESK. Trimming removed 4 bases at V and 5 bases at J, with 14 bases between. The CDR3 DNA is TGTGCCAGCAGCCGAACCACAGGGATGGAGACCCAGTACTTC. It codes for CASSRTTGMETQYF.

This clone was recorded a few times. The CDR3 loop reads CASSPKTGIFYNEQFF. The CDR3 nucleotides are TGCGCCAGCAGCCCTAAGACAGGGATTTTCTACAATGAGCAGTTCTTC. This chain joins TRBV4-1 and TRBJ2-1; 7 positions agree with TRBD1. The CDR3 sequence is 16 residues long. The germline V gene has CDR1 MGHRA and CDR2 YSYEKL. Trimming took 4 bases from V and 3 from J; bases not matched to a gene: 9.

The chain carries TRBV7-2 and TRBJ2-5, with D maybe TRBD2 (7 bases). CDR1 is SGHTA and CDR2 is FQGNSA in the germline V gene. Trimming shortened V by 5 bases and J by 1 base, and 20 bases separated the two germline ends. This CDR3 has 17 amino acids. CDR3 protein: CASSLDVRRGAQETQYF. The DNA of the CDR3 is TGTGCCAGCAGCCTAGACGTGAGACGGGGGGCCCAAGAGACCCAGTACTTC.

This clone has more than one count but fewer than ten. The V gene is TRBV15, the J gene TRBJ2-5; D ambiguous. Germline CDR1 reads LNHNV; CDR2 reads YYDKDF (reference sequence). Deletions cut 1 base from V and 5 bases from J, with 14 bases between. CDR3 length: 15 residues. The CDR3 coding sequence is TGTGCCACCAGCAGAGGTGGATTTGGAGAGGAGACCCAGTACTTC. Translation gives CATSRGGFGEETQYF.

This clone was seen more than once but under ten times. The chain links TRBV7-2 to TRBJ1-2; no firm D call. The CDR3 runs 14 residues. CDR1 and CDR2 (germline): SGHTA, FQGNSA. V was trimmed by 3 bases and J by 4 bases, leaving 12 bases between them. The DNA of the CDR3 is TGTGCCAGCAGCTTCCTACCGACGGGCTATGGCTACACCTTC. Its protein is CASSFLPTGYGYTF.